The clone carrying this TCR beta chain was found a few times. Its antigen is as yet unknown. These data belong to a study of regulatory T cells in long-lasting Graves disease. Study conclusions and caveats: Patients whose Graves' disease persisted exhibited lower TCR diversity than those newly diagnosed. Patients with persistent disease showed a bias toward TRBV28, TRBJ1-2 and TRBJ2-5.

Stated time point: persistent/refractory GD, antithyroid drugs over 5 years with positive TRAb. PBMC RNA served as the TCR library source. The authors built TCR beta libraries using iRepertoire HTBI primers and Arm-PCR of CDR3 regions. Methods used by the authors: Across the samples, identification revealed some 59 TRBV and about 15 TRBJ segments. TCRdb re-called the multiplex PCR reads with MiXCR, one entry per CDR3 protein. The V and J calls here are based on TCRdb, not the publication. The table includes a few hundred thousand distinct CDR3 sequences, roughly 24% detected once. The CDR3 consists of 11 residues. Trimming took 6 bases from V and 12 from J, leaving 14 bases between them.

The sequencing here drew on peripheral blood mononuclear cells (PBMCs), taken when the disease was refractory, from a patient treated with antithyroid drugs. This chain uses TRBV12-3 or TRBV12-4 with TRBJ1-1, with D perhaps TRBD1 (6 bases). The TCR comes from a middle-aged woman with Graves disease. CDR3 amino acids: CASRLGQRTFF. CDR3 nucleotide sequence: TGTGCCAGCAGACTTGGACAGAGAACTTTCTTT.